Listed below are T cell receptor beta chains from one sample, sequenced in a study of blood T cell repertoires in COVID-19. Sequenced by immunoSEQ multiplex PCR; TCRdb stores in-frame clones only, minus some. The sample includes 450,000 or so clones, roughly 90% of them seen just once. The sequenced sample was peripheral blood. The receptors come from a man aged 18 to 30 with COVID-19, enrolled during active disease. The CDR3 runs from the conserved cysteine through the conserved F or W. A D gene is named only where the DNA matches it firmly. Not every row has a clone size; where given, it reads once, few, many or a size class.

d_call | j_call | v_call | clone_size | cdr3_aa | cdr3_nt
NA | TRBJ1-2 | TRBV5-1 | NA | CASSLRGEYGYTF | TGCGCCAGCAGCTTGCGGGGGGAATATGGCTACACCTTC
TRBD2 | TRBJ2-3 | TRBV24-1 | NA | CATSKSLGGEGPRTDTQYF | TGTGCCACCAGTAAATCCCTCGGGGGGGAGGGCCCTCGTACAGATACGCAGTATTTT
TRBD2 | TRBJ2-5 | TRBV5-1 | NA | CASSANYGTSGRETQYF | TGCGCCAGCAGCGCCAATTACGGGACTAGCGGGAGAGAGACCCAGTACTTC
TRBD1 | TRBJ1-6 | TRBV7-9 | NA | CASSSGQPNSPLHF | TGTGCCAGCAGTTCGGGACAGCCTAATTCACCCCTCCACTTT
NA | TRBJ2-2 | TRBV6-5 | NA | CASSYSAHDGELFF | TGTGCCAGCAGTTACTCCGCGCACGACGGGGAGCTGTTTTTT
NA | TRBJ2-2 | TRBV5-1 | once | CASSLRGQGTGELFF | TGCGCCAGCAGCTTAAGGGGTCAGGGTACCGGGGAGCTGTTTTTT
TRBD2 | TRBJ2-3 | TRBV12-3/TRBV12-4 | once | CASRDGTSQYF | TGTGCCAGCAGAGACGGGACTAGCCAGTATTTT
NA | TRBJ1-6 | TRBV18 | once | CASSPEGDSPLHF | TGTGCCAGCTCACCAGAGGGGGATTCACCCCTCCACTTT
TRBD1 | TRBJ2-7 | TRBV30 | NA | CAWSLGQVPYEQYF | TGTGCCTGGAGTCTAGGACAGGTTCCCTACGAGCAGTACTTC
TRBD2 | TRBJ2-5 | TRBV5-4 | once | CASSLAAGGAQETQYF | TGTGCCAGCAGCTTGGCTGCGGGGGGAGCCCAAGAGACCCAGTACTTC